The present entry profiles one TCR beta chain with its context. No cognate antigen has been identified for it. Base qualities are not at hand, and no much larger clone is one base apart. TCRbeta CDR3 regions were amplified from genomic DNA by means of the immunoSEQ Assay, a bias-controlled multiplex PCR. The authors' analysis ran thus. Nucleated cell counts per sample were estimated from amplification of reference gene primers within the assay. To quantify the absolute abundance of each unique TCRbeta CDR3 rearrangement, sequence reads were collapsed and filtered. Productive Simpson clonality was computed per sample as the square root of Simpson's diversity index over productive rearrangements. TCRdb's version of the immuneACCESS table is confined to in-frame rearrangements and falls short of the full clone set. An unresolved V gene accounts for under half of the shortfall where checked; the remainder is of unknown origin. That table gives V, J and clone size, and the DNA gave D and trimming. This sample is represented by over 300,000 clones; roughly 90% of them were singletons. More than 1% of the sample rests with the top ten.

Measured from the cysteine to the phenylalanine, the CDR3 is 13 residues long. Only the CDR3 region is kept as DNA, spanning 39 bases read in frame from base 1. V is cut back by 10 bases and J by 3 bases, with 4 bases in the junction unmatched. CDR1 ENHRY and CDR2 SYGVKD are derived from the germline V gene. The data were taken from a study of blood T cell repertoires in COVID-19 (dated by TCRdb to 2020 to 2022). For the study in its entirety: Collaborator samples came from the United States, Italy and Spain and covered acute and convalescent phases of COVID-19. The prospective study material was composed of cDNA or gDNA derived from T cells, B-cell-depleted T cells, or PBMCs. The samples were drawn from two sources: the first 160 participants of the ongoing ImmuneRACE study, and about 1,300 subjects contributed by 6 global collaborators. Deeply sampled blood TCRbeta repertoires from subjects exposed to, actively infected with, or recovered from COVID-19 were included in the dataset. The sample metadata nearly always contained a de-identified subject ID, COVID-19 status, age in years and sex. Where available, HLA class I and class II types were obtained from metadata supplied by the sample provider rather than from assay-based typing. The repertoires were made available in a free public database intended to serve as a resource for research on the immune response to SARS-CoV-2.

Overall study outcomes, separate from this receptor: How much clinical and demographic metadata was included differed by source and by participant, and the metadata was provided uncurated.

Collaborating institutions collected whole blood in K2EDTA tubes following their own protocols. For TCRbeta analysis, collaborators shipped samples as frozen whole blood, isolated PBMCs, or DNA extracted from either of those sample types. This chain is built from TRBV10-3 and TRBJ2-3; 10 middle bases align to TRBD1. Specimen: peripheral blood. This clonotype was obtained from a man aged 40-50 years with acute or convalescent COVID-19. DNA sequence: TGTGCCACGACAGGGGGCGAAACAGATACGCAGTATTTT. The resulting protein is CATTGGETDTQYF.